The sample holds a few counts of the clone carrying this TCR beta chain. Its target is unknown. The investigators amplified TCR beta CDR3 regions from RNA transcripts. First-round RT-PCR targeting the TCR CDR3 was performed with the HTBI primer set. TCRdb reprocessed the multiplex PCR reads via MiXCR and lists one record per CDR3 protein. The sample has 550,000 to 850,000 distinct CDR3 sequences; roughly 20% are singletons. Each patient was aged 18 to 65 and had newly diagnosed hyperthyroidism of under 2 months' duration. The study collected blood at first hyperthyroidism diagnosis, before any ophthalmopathy symptoms arose. This specimen belongs to a study of T cells in Graves' hyperthyroidism and ophthalmopathy. The trim removed 0 bases at V and 6 bases at J, leaving 4 bases unmatched. The germline gives CDR1 DFQATT, CDR2 SNEGSKA (reference sequence). The CDR3 totals 15 residues. Study-level findings and limits: Among thyroid clonotypes expanded above 0.001, most also appeared in blood.

The source material was blood. This clonotype was obtained from a woman aged 45-65 years with Graves' hyperthyroidism that later progressed to Graves' ophthalmopathy. This rearrangement joins TRBV20-1 to TRBJ1-6, with 8 nucleotides matching TRBD1. The DNA for the CDR3 is TGCAGTGCTAGAGAAAGACAGGGGTCTAATTCACCCCTCCACTTT. Residues: CSARERQGSNSPLHF.